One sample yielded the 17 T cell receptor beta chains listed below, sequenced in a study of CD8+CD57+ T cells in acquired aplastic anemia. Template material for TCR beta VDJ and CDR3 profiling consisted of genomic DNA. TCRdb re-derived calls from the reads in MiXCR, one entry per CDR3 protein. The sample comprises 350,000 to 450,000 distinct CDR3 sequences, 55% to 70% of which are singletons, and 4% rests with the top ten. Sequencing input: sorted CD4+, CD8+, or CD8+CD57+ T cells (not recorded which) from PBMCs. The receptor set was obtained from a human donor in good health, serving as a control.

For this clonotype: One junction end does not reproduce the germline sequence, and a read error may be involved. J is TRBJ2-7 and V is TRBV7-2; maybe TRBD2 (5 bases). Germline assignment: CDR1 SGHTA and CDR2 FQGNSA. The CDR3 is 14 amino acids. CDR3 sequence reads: CASSFDRVAVTGEF. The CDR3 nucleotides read TGTGCCAGCAGCTTTGATAGGGTAGCAGTCACCGGGGAGTTC.

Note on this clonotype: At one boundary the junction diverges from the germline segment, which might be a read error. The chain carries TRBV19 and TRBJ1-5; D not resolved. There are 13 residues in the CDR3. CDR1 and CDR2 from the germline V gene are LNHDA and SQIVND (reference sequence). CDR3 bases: TGCGGCAGTAGCAGCCAGGCAGGTCAGCCCCAGCATTTT. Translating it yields CGSSSQAGQPQHF.

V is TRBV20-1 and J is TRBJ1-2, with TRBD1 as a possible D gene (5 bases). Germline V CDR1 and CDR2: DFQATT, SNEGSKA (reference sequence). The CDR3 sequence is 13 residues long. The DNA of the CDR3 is TGCAGCGTTGAAGAGGGCGACAGCCATGGCTACACCTTC. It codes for CSVEEGDSHGYTF.

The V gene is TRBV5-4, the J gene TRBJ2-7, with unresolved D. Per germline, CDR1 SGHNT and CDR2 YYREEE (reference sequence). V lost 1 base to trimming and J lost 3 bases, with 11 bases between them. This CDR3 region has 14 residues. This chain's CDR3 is CASSLRLGHYEQYF. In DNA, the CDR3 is TGTGCCAGCAGCTTGCGGCTAGGGCACTACGAGCAGTACTTC.

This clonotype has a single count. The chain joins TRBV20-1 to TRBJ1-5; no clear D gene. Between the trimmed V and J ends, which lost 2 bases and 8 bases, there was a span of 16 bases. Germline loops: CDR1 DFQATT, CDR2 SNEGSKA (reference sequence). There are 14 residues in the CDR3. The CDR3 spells CSARQASSGEPQHF. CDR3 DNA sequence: TGCAGTGCTAGACAGGCTTCCTCTGGGGAGCCCCAGCATTTT.

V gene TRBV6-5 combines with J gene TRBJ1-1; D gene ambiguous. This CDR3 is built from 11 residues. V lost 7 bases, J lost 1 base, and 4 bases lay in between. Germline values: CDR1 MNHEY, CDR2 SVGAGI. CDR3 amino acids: CASKKNTEAFF. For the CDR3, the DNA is TGTGCCAGCAAGAAGAACACTGAAGCTTTCTTT.

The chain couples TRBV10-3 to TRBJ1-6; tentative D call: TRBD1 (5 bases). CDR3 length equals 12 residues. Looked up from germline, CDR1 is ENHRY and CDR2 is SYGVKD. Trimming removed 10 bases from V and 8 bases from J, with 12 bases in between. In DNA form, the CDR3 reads TGTGCCACACGACAGATCGATTCACCCCTCCACTTT. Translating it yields CATRQIDSPLHF.

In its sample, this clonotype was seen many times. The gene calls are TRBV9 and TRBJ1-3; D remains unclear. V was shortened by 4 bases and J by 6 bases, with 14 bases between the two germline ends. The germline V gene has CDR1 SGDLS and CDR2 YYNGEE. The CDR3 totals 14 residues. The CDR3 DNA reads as TGTGCCAGCAGCCCTTATGTGGGCCCAAACACCATATATTTT. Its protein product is CASSPYVGPNTIYF.

In DNA, the CDR3 is TGCAGCTTGGTGAACAGGGGGCCGTACGAGCAGTACTTC. It is translated as CSLVNRGPYEQYF. V usage is TRBV29-1 and J usage is TRBJ2-7, with 9 bases that match TRBD1. Losses at the gene ends were 8 bases for V and 4 bases for J; bases not matched to a gene: 9. This CDR3 comprises 13 residues. CDR1 is SQVTM and CDR2 is ANQGSEA in the germline V gene.

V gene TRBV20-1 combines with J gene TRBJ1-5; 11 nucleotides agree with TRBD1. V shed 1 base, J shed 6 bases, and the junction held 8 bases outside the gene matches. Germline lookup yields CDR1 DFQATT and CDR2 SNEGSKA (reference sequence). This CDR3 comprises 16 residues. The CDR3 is CSARGTGGQRRQPQHF. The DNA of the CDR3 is TGCAGTGCTAGAGGGACAGGGGGCCAACGCCGTCAGCCCCAGCATTTT.

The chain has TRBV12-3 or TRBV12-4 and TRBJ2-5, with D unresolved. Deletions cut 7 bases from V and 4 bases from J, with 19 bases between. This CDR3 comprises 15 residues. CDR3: CASNLSTNSIETQYF. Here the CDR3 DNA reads TGTGCCAGCAACCTGTCGACCAATAGCATAGAGACCCAGTACTTC.

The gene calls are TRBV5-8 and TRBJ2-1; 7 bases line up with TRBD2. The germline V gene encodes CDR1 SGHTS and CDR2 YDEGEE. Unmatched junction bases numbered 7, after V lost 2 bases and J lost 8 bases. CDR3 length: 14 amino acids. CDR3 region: CASSLAGLLDEQFF. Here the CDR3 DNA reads TGTGCCAGCAGCTTAGCGGGGCTATTGGATGAGCAGTTCTTC. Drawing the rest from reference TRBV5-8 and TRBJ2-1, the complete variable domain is EAGVTQSPTHLIKTRGQQATLRCSPISGHTSVYWYQQALGLGLQFLLWYDEGEERNRGNFPPRFSGRQFPNYSSELNVNALELEDSALYLCASSLAGLLDEQFFGPGTRLTVL.

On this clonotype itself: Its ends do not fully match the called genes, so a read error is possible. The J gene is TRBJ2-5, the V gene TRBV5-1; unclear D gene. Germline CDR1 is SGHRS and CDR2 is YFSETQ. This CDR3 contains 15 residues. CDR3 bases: TGTGCCAGCAGCTTACTTTCTCTCGGCCGAGAGACCCAGTACTTC. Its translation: CASSLLSLGRETQYF.

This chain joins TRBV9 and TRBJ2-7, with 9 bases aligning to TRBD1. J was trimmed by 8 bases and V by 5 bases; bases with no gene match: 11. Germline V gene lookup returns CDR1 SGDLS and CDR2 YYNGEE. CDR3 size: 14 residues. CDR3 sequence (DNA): TGTGCCAGCAGGGGACAGGGCGCAAACGAGCAGCAGTACTTC. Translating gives CASRGQGANEQQYF. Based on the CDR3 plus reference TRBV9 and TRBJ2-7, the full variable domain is DSGVTQTPKHLITATGQRVTLRCSPRSGDLSVYWYQQSLDQGLQFLIQYYNGEERAKGNILERFSAQQFPDLHSELNLSSLELGDSALYFCASRGQGANEQQYFGPGTRLTVT.

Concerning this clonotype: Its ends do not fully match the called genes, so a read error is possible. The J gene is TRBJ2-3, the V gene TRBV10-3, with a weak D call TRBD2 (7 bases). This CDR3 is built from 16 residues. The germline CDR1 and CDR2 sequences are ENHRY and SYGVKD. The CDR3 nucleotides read TGTGCCACCAGTGACCGGCAAGGGGGGGGGGCAGATACGCAGTATTTT. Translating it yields CATSDRQGGGADTQYF.

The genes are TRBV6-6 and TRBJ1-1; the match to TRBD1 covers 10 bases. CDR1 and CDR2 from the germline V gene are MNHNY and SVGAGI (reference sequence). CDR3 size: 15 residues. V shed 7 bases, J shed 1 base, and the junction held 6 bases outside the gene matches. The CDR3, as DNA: TGTGCCAGCACGTCGTGGACAGGGGGGAACACTGAAGCTTTCTTT. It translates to CASTSWTGGNTEAFF.

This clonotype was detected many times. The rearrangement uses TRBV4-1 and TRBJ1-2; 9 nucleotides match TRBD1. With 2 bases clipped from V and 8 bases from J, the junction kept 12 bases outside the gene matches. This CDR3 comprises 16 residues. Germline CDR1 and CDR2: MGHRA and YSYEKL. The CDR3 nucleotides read TGCGCCAGCAGCCAAACCCCGGGACAGGGCACGCGCGGCTACACCTTC. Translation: CASSQTPGQGTRGYTF.